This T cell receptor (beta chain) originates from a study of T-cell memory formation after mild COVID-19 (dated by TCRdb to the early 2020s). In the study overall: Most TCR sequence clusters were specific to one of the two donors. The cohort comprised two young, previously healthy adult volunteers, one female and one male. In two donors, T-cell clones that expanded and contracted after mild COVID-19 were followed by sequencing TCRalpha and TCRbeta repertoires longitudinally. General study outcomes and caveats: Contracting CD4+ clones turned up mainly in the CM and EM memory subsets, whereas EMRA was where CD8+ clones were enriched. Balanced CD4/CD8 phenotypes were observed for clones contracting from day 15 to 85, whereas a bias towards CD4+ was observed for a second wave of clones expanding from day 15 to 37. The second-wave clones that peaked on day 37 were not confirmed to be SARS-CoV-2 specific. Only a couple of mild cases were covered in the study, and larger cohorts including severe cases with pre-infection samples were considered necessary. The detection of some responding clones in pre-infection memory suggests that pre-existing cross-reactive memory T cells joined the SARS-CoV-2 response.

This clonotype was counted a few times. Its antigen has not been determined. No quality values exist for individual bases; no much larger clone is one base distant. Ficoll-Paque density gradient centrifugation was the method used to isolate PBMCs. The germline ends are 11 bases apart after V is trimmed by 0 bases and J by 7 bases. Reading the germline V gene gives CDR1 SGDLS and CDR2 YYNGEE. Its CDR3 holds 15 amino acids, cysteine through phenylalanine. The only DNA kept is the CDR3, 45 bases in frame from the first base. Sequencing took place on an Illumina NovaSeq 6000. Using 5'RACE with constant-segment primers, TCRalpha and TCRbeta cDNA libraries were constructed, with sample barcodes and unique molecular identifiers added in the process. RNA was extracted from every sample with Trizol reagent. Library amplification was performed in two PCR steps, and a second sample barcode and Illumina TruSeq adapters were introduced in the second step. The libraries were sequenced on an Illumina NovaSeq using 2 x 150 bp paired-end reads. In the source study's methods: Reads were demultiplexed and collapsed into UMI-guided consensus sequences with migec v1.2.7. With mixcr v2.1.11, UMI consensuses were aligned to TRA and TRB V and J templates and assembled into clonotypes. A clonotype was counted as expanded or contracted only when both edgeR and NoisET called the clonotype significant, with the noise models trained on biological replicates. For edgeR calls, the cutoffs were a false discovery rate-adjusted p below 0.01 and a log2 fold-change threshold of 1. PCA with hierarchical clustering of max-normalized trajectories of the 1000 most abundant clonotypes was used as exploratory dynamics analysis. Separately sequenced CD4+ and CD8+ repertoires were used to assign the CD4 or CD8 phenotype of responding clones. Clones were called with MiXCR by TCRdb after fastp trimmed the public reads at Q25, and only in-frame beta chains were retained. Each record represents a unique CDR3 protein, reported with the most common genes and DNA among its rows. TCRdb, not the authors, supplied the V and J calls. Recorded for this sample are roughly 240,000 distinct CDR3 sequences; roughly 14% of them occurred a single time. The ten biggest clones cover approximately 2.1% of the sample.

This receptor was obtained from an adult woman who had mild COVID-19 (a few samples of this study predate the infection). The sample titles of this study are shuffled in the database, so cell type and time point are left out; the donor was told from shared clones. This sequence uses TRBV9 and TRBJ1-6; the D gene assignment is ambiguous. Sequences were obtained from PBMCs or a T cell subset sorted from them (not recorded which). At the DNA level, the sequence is TGTGCCAGCAGCGTAGGCGGGGTGGGAAATTCACCCCTCCACTTT. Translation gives CASSVGGVGNSPLHF.